The T cell receptor beta chain described here comes from a study of OX40 agonist ivuxolimab in advanced cancers. Study in general: The treatment was a fully human IgG2 OX40 agonist, ivuxolimab. A history of anti-PD-1, anti-PD-L1 or anti-CTLA-4 therapy was acceptable, and 40% had some. Those enrolled were 82.7% male, with a mean age of around 57 years and ages from 23 to 79. One patient with hepatocellular carcinoma and two with cutaneous melanoma, three in all, had partial responses.

The CDR3 contains 12 residues. CDR1 and CDR2 from the germline V gene are SGHVS and FQNEAQ. Trimming removed 1 base from V and 6 bases from J, with 7 bases in between. Libraries were prepared by immunoSEQ multiplex PCR; TCRdb keeps only in-frame clonotypes and omits some of them. The sample carries approximately 87,000 clones, around 90% recorded once. This sequence originates from an adult with an advanced solid tumor such as melanoma, head and neck, liver or kidney cancer. This chain uses TRBV7-8 with TRBJ2-7; TRBD1 might be the D (5 bases). The sequenced sample was CD4+ or CD8+ T cells sorted from blood, obtained in a trial of the OX40 agonist ivuxolimab. CDR3 DNA sequence: TGTGCCAGCAGCTTAGACCAGGGCGAGCAGTACTTC. It translates to CASSLDQGEQYF.